A single TCR beta chain is shown here with its context. This clone was observed a few times. There is no known antigen for this receptor. One base away there is no much larger clone; base qualities are not given. Participants in the prospective study were enrolled through a virtual design, were aged roughly 18 to 100 years, and lived in approximately 24 United States geographic areas. To assign participants to cohorts, the prospective study relied on clinical history that participants themselves reported in a screening survey and a study questionnaire. Mobile phlebotomists in the prospective study collected whole blood, serum and a nasopharyngeal or oropharyngeal swab from every participant. Over a roughly 2-month period, participants in the prospective study had the option of providing additional blood draws and questionnaires. Before DNA extraction, prospective study blood samples were shipped either frozen or at room temperature.

Trimming at the junction amounts to 3 bases on V and 0 bases on J, and the germline ends lie 24 bases apart. Including cysteine and phenylalanine, the CDR3 has 20 amino acids. The entry retains the CDR3 DNA only, 60 bases that are in frame from base 1. The germline V gene provides CDR1 SGHVS and CDR2 FQNEAQ. These data originate in a study of blood T cell repertoires in COVID-19 (dated by TCRdb to 2020 to 2022). Regarding the complete study: Samples covering the acute and convalescent phases of COVID-19 were provided by collaborators in the United States, Italy and Spain. The prospective study material was composed of cDNA or gDNA derived from T cells, B-cell-depleted T cells, or PBMCs. Deeply sampled blood TCRbeta repertoires from subjects exposed to, actively infected with, or recovered from COVID-19 were included in the dataset. The repertoires were released in a freely available public database meant as a resource for research on the immune response to SARS-CoV-2. Samples were obtained from the ongoing ImmuneRACE study (first 160 participants) and from 1,200 or so subjects provided by 6 global collaborators. Nearly every sample came with metadata listing a de-identified subject ID, COVID-19 status, age in years and sex. Where available, HLA class I and class II types were taken from metadata supplied by the sample provider and were not determined by assay-based typing.

General conclusions and limits of the study: The amount of clinical and demographic metadata varied by source and participant and was provided uncurated.

TCRbeta CDR3 regions were amplified from genomic DNA using the immunoSEQ Assay, a bias-controlled multiplex PCR. Processing in the source paper ran as follows. Nucleated cell counts per sample were estimated from amplification of reference gene primers within the assay. Sequence reads were collapsed and filtered to measure the absolute abundance of every unique TCRbeta CDR3 rearrangement. Productive Simpson clonality was computed per sample as the square root of Simpson's diversity index over productive rearrangements. This immuneACCESS table, as held by TCRdb, lists in-frame sequences with V and J called but not all clones. Of the missing ones, under half trace to an unresolved V gene in checked studies; the others have no known cause. That table is the source of V, J and clone size, and D and trimming were worked out from the DNA. Counted in this sample were roughly 250,000 clones; around 89% of them appeared once. The ten top clones hold more than 0.95% of the sample.

This sequence was found in a woman in her 40s with acute COVID-19. Rearrangement joined TRBV7-8 to TRBJ2-1, with a tentative D gene TRBD2 over 5 matching bases. The sequenced sample consisted of PBMCs or T cells enriched from blood (not recorded which). The CDR3 reads CASSFPVGRAISSSYNEQFF. The bases are TGTGCCAGCAGCTTCCCTGTCGGGCGGGCTATCTCTAGCTCCTACAATGAGCAGTTCTTC.